This TCR beta chain appears in the sequencing data of a study of blood T cell repertoires in COVID-19 (dated by TCRdb to about 2020). About the full investigation: Samples covering the acute and convalescent phases of COVID-19 were provided by collaborators in the United States, Italy and Spain. The material from the prospective study consisted of cDNA or gDNA derived from T cells, B-cell-depleted T cells, or PBMCs. Deeply sampled blood TCRbeta repertoires from subjects exposed to, actively infected with, or recovered from COVID-19 were included in the dataset. A freely available public database, intended as a resource for researchers studying the immune response to SARS-CoV-2, is where the repertoires were released. The samples were drawn from two sources: the first 160 participants of the ongoing ImmuneRACE study, and 950 to 1,500 subjects contributed by 6 global collaborators. A de-identified subject ID, COVID-19 status, age in years and sex were almost always included in the sample metadata. Where available, HLA class I and class II types were taken from metadata supplied by the sample provider and were not determined by assay-based typing.

Findings and caveats that apply to the study as a whole: The amount of clinical and demographic metadata varied by source and participant and was provided uncurated.

TCRbeta CDR3 regions were amplified from genomic DNA using the immunoSEQ Assay, a bias-controlled multiplex PCR. Turning to the authors' computational methods: Within the assay, amplification of reference gene primers was used to estimate how many nucleated cells each sample contained. Sequence reads were collapsed and filtered to measure the absolute abundance of every unique TCRbeta CDR3 rearrangement. Productive Simpson clonality was computed per sample as the square root of Simpson's diversity index over productive rearrangements. Entries here come from immuneACCESS through TCRdb and include only in-frame sequences with V and J called. Some clones fail to appear in such tables; in the studies checked, an unresolved V gene covers under half of the shortfall, and the cause of the remainder is unknown. From that table come the V and J calls and clone size; the DNA was used to work out D and trimming. For this sample there are under 300,000 clones; 85% to 90% appear just once. The top ten clones comprise 0.95% to 1% of the sample.

A second Seattle source provided samples from volunteer blood donors who had recovered from COVID-19. Collaborating institutions collected whole blood in K2EDTA tubes following their own protocols. For TCRbeta analysis, collaborators shipped samples in one of three forms: frozen whole blood, isolated PBMCs, or DNA extracted from either of those sample types. From cysteine to phenylalanine, the CDR3 is 14 amino acids long. The read is trimmed to its CDR3 DNA, 42 bases read in frame from base 1. The germline V gene encodes CDR1 SGHAT and CDR2 FQNNGV. For this chain, trimming is 5 bases at the V end and 6 bases at the J end, and the number of junction bases without a gene match is 8. About this clone itself: The target of this receptor is not known. Base qualities are not recorded, but no much larger clone differs from it by a single base.

This sequence originates from a woman between 35 and 50 years old who had recovered from COVID-19. The specimen sequenced was peripheral blood. The chain employs TRBV11-2 and TRBJ1-1, and TRBD1 matches 8 of the central bases. The nucleotide sequence reads TGTGCCAGCAGCCCCGGGGACAGGAGTCCTGAAGCTTTCTTT. Translation gives CASSPGDRSPEAFF.